The rows below give T cell receptor beta chains drawn from one sample of a study of blood T cell repertoires in COVID-19. The protocol was immunoSEQ multiplex PCR, while the TCRdb copy is restricted to in-frame clones and leaves out a portion. The profile shows fewer than 35,000 clones, about nine tenths of them singletons. Sequencing used peripheral blood. These receptors originate from a woman between 45 and 65 years old with active COVID-19. CDR3s leave out the opening cysteine and the closing phenylalanine or tryptophan. Each record gives: V gene, J gene, CDR3 protein.

TRBV11-3	TRBJ1-6	ASSWDSTNSPLH
TRBV10-3	TRBJ2-1	AIRDVTGGAGYNEQF
TRBV2	TRBJ1-5	ASSEGRAWGQPQH
TRBV28	TRBJ2-3	ASSPIPAGGPSRQDTQY
TRBV18	TRBJ2-1	ASSPLQNNEQF
TRBV5-6	TRBJ2-1	ASSRRDGVYNEQF
TRBV19	TRBJ2-7	ASSIGVGLAYEQY
TRBV28	TRBJ2-1	ASSPTGTGWDEQF
TRBV4-2	TRBJ1-2	ASSAGAGRGGLGYT
TRBV30	TRBJ2-7	AWSGDRGLEQY
TRBV27	TRBJ1-2	ASSSTGVGGYT
TRBV10-3	TRBJ2-1	ATSGPSNNEQF
TRBV5-1	TRBJ1-2	ASSPTVGGNGYT
TRBV20-1	TRBJ1-1	SAQTGAEAF
TRBV2	TRBJ2-1	ASSGGGLVGSSYNEQF
TRBV2	TRBJ1-1	ASSPGQGETEAF
TRBV14	TRBJ2-1	ASSQDISYNEQF
TRBV27	TRBJ2-3	ASWRSTDTQY
TRBV30	TRBJ2-1	AWSPGTSSVEQF
TRBV11-3	TRBJ2-7	ASSPDRGGYEQY
TRBV27	TRBJ1-2	ASKTGTNYGYT
TRBV11-2	TRBJ1-5	ASSEFGEQPQH
TRBV7-8	TRBJ1-1	ASSLGEGMNTEAF
TRBV2	TRBJ1-1	ASRQGPITEAF
TRBV19	TRBJ1-5	ASSSQKFGLQH
TRBV25-1	TRBJ2-1	ASSEGQGSEQF
TRBV29-1	TRBJ1-2	SARDRDYGYT
TRBV5-1	TRBJ2-7	ASSFPGTGSREQY
TRBV7-3	TRBJ2-2	ASRQGGGTGELF
TRBV27	TRBJ1-1	ASSFEGNTEAF
TRBV5-1	TRBJ2-3	ASSPGLAGADTQY
TRBV28	TRBJ2-7	ASNLAGVSYEQY
TRBV2	TRBJ1-2	ASRPGNPGYT
TRBV19	TRBJ2-7	ASSTIYDRDEQY
TRBV5-1	TRBJ2-3	ASSYSGTSGTDTQY
TRBV4-2	TRBJ2-1	ASSQTGTSGGNEQF
TRBV29-1	TRBJ2-7	SVGRGISYEQY
TRBV7-3	TRBJ1-2	ASSLNGGGYT
TRBV4-1	TRBJ2-1	ASSQSPLAGPYNEQF
TRBV19	TRBJ2-1	ASSMGVGVAGEIYNEQF
TRBV10-3	TRBJ1-2	AISESLLHGYT
TRBV5-1	TRBJ1-1	ASSPGLMNTEAF
TRBV3-1/TRBV3-2	TRBJ2-7	ASSQAAREAGGSYEQY
TRBV7-6	TRBJ2-1	ASTPGLSFYNEQF
TRBV29-1	TRBJ1-2	SVSGTNYGYT
TRBV19	TRBJ2-2	ASSSLDRGITGELF
TRBV28	TRBJ2-3	ASSFWPSGGTDTQY
TRBV9	TRBJ1-1	ASSEGRGRNTEAF